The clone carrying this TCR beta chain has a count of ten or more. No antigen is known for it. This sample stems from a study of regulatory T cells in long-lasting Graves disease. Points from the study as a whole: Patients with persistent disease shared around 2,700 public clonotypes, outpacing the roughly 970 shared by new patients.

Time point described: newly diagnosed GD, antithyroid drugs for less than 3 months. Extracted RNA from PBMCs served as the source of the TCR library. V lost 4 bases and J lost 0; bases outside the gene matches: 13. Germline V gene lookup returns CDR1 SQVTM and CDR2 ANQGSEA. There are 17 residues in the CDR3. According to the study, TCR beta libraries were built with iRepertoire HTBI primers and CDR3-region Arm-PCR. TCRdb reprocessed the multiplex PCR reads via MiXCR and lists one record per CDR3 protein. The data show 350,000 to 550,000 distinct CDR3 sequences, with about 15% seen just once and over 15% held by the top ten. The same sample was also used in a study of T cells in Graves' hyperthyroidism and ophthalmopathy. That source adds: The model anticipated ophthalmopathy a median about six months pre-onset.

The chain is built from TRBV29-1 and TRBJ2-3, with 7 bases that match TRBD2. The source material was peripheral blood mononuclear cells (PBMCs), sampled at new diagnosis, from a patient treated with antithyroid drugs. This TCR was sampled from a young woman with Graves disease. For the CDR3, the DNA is TGCAGCGTTGTAGCCTATACTAGCGCCCTAAGCACAGATACGCAGTATTTT. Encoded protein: CSVVAYTSALSTDTQYF.